This T cell receptor beta chain came from a study of blood T cell repertoires in COVID-19. As for the study in general: Nucleic acid was either cDNA or gDNA, and it came from T cells, B-cell-depleted T cells, or PBMCs.

Per the original data handling: Estimates of nucleated cell counts were drawn from the amplification of reference gene primers. Profiling relied on immunoSEQ multiplex PCR, and the TCRdb table lists in-frame clones only, not all of them. V, J and clone size derive from that table, while D and trimming were established from the DNA sequence. The sample lists about 330,000 clones; 85% to 90% were seen once. Recovery among Cohort 3 donors was established by two negative PCRs, clearance, or symptom resolution. V gave up 6 bases and J gave up 7 bases; unmatched junction bases: 11. The CDR3 is made up of 15 amino acids. Per germline, CDR1 PRHDT and CDR2 FYEKMQ (reference sequence).

Sequenced sample: PBMCs or T cells enriched from blood (not recorded which). V and J are TRBV13 and TRBJ1-5; 8 bases match TRBD1. The sequence derives from a woman under 30 who had recovered from COVID-19. The CDR3, as DNA: TGTGCCAGCAGTCTCGGCAGGGGGCGCGGACAGCCCCAGCATTTT. Translation gives CASSLGRGRGQPQHF.